The rows below give T cell receptor beta chains drawn from one sample of a study of T cell responses to AZD1222 COVID-19 vaccine. The protocol was immunoSEQ multiplex PCR, while the TCRdb copy is restricted to in-frame clones and leaves out a portion. The sample holds 120,000 to 150,000 clones; 88% are singletons and the top ten take approximately 5.4%. The sequenced sample was peripheral blood, obtained 28 days after the second dose of the MenACWY control vaccine. These receptors originate from an adult who received the MenACWY meningococcal vaccine as a control. CDR3s leave out the opening cysteine and the closing phenylalanine or tryptophan. A D gene is named only where the DNA matches it firmly.

J gene: TRBJ2-3; D gene: TRBD2; V gene: TRBV5-1; CDR3 protein: ASSLVPPGTSGKVDTQY
J gene: TRBJ2-2; D gene: .; V gene: TRBV2; CDR3 protein: ARTPTRMTGELF
J gene: TRBJ1-6; D gene: .; V gene: TRBV7-2; CDR3 protein: ASSQSGSWAYNSPLH
J gene: TRBJ1-5; D gene: .; V gene: TRBV19; CDR3 protein: ASSPFESGGNQPQH
J gene: TRBJ2-1; D gene: .; V gene: TRBV7-3; CDR3 protein: ASSFGHGGGRGDEQF
J gene: TRBJ1-5; D gene: TRBD1; V gene: TRBV7-2; CDR3 protein: ASSRQGGDYQPQH
J gene: TRBJ1-1; D gene: .; V gene: TRBV6-5; CDR3 protein: ASSDPLNTEAF
J gene: TRBJ2-1; D gene: .; V gene: TRBV28; CDR3 protein: ASSPAGAGEGNEQF
J gene: TRBJ2-2; D gene: TRBD2; V gene: TRBV9; CDR3 protein: ASSDPGGRAGELF
J gene: TRBJ1-1; D gene: TRBD1; V gene: TRBV7-9; CDR3 protein: AISGTGGIRDTEAF
J gene: TRBJ2-5; D gene: .; V gene: TRBV3-1/TRBV3-2; CDR3 protein: ASSQDWGETQY
J gene: TRBJ1-2; D gene: .; V gene: TRBV5-8; CDR3 protein: ASTRASRARNYGYT
J gene: TRBJ1-1; D gene: TRBD1; V gene: TRBV7-9; CDR3 protein: ASSLTENRGHTEAF
J gene: TRBJ2-1; D gene: .; V gene: TRBV11-2; CDR3 protein: ASSPRSYNEQF
J gene: TRBJ2-3; D gene: .; V gene: TRBV5-1; CDR3 protein: ASSLLTADTDTQY
J gene: TRBJ1-4; D gene: TRBD1; V gene: TRBV6-5; CDR3 protein: ASSRGRDEKLF
J gene: TRBJ1-2; D gene: TRBD1; V gene: TRBV4-1; CDR3 protein: ASSQWGGGGYT
J gene: TRBJ1-2; D gene: .; V gene: TRBV5-6; CDR3 protein: ASGRGKYGYT
J gene: TRBJ2-3; D gene: .; V gene: TRBV7-2; CDR3 protein: ASSPGPDTQY
J gene: TRBJ2-7; D gene: .; V gene: TRBV7-2; CDR3 protein: ASSPGGSFYEQY
J gene: TRBJ1-1; D gene: .; V gene: TRBV6-2/TRBV6-3; CDR3 protein: ASSLPSGRMNTEAF
J gene: TRBJ1-1; D gene: .; V gene: TRBV6-5; CDR3 protein: ASRRGLGNTEAF
J gene: TRBJ1-2; D gene: .; V gene: TRBV19; CDR3 protein: ASSPDIASNYGYT
J gene: TRBJ1-3; D gene: .; V gene: TRBV19; CDR3 protein: ASSIRRGEDGNTIY
J gene: TRBJ1-6; D gene: .; V gene: TRBV18; CDR3 protein: ASSPVTGRGDSPLH
J gene: TRBJ2-7; D gene: TRBD1; V gene: TRBV18; CDR3 protein: ASSPNDGTDYEQY
J gene: TRBJ2-7; D gene: .; V gene: TRBV28; CDR3 protein: ASSYVGSYEQY
J gene: TRBJ1-2; D gene: TRBD1; V gene: TRBV30; CDR3 protein: AWRVRARDRGMTDYGYT
J gene: TRBJ1-1; D gene: .; V gene: TRBV6-5; CDR3 protein: ASSRDLNTEAF
J gene: TRBJ2-5; D gene: .; V gene: TRBV2; CDR3 protein: ASSLESGVGETQY
J gene: TRBJ1-5; D gene: .; V gene: TRBV30; CDR3 protein: AWSPLGNQPQH
J gene: TRBJ2-2; D gene: .; V gene: TRBV11-2; CDR3 protein: ASSLVGGNTGELF
J gene: TRBJ2-1; D gene: TRBD2; V gene: TRBV24-1; CDR3 protein: ATSDDRTSGNNEQF
J gene: TRBJ1-1; D gene: TRBD1; V gene: TRBV18; CDR3 protein: ASSPPSGQGLNTEAF
J gene: TRBJ1-3; D gene: .; V gene: TRBV7-2; CDR3 protein: ASSSRTAGNTIY
J gene: TRBJ2-3; D gene: TRBD2; V gene: TRBV27; CDR3 protein: ASSLLAGGSTDTQY
J gene: TRBJ2-3; D gene: .; V gene: TRBV3-1/TRBV3-2; CDR3 protein: ASSQEGSALGTDTQY
J gene: TRBJ2-3; D gene: TRBD1; V gene: TRBV18; CDR3 protein: ASSPPGTGDGTQY
J gene: TRBJ2-1; D gene: .; V gene: TRBV7-2; CDR3 protein: ASSSRRENEQF
J gene: TRBJ2-5; D gene: .; V gene: TRBV14; CDR3 protein: ASSQDLLERLLSQETQY
J gene: TRBJ1-1; D gene: .; V gene: TRBV11-3; CDR3 protein: ASRGRGASTEAF
J gene: TRBJ1-1; D gene: .; V gene: TRBV12-5; CDR3 protein: ASAGEPQHTEAF
J gene: TRBJ2-7; D gene: TRBD1; V gene: TRBV5-1; CDR3 protein: ASSVPGQGYEQY
J gene: TRBJ1-1; D gene: .; V gene: TRBV9; CDR3 protein: ASSSEGLESTEAF
J gene: TRBJ2-7; D gene: TRBD1; V gene: TRBV6-5; CDR3 protein: ASSTLGTGHEQY
J gene: TRBJ1-2; D gene: .; V gene: TRBV15; CDR3 protein: ATSGPLTGNYGYT
J gene: TRBJ2-2; D gene: TRBD2; V gene: TRBV11-3; CDR3 protein: ASSPGLAGAGELF
J gene: TRBJ2-3; D gene: .; V gene: TRBV7-3; CDR3 protein: ASSLSRGFTDTQY
J gene: TRBJ2-1; D gene: .; V gene: TRBV7-9; CDR3 protein: ASSLGGGRF
J gene: TRBJ1-1; D gene: .; V gene: TRBV20-1; CDR3 protein: SASRGEEAF
J gene: TRBJ1-4; D gene: .; V gene: TRBV30; CDR3 protein: AWRGGPEKLF
J gene: TRBJ2-7; D gene: .; V gene: TRBV2; CDR3 protein: ASFTYEQY